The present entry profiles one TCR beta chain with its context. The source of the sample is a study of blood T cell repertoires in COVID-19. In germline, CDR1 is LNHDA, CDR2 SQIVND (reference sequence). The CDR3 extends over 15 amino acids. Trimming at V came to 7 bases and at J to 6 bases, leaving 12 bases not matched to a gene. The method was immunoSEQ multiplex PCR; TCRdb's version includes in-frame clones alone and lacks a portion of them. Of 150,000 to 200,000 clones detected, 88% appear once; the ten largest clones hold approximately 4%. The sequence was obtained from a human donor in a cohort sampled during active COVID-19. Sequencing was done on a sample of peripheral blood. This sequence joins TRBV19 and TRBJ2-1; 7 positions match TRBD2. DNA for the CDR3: TGTGCCAGTACCAATCCCCGGACTAGGGGCAATGAGCAGTTCTTC. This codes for CASTNPRTRGNEQFF.